The next 17 T cell receptor beta chains were all read from a single sample in a study of blood T cell repertoires in COVID-19. Sequencing used immunoSEQ multiplex PCR; TCRdb keeps in-frame clones, though not all of them. The table shows approximately 210,000 clones, with 94% occurring only once. The material sequenced was peripheral blood. The origin of the receptors is a man aged 25 to 40 with COVID-19, enrolled during active disease.

The chain is built from TRBV19 and TRBJ2-7; perhaps TRBD2 as D (6 bases). The germline V gene encodes CDR1 LNHDA and CDR2 SQIVND (reference sequence). This CDR3 has 15 amino acids. Trimming removed 2 bases at V and 2 bases at J, with 13 bases between. The CDR3 loop reads CASSIIRGGTYEQYF. DNA of the CDR3: TGTGCCAGTAGTATAATTAGGGGAGGAACCTACGAGCAGTACTTC.

The V call is TRBV4-1, the J call TRBJ2-7; D is possibly TRBD1 (6 bases). Germline CDR1 is MGHRA and CDR2 is YSYEKL. The ends were cut back, 2 bases at V and 10 bases at J, with 24 bases in the middle. This CDR3 has 16 residues. This CDR3 reads CASSQLRQDRPPEQYF. In nucleotides, the CDR3 is TGCGCCAGCAGCCAACTTCGTCAAGACAGGCCCCCTGAACAGTACTTC.

The V and J genes are TRBV7-2 and TRBJ1-2; D is undetermined. Germline CDR1 is SGHTA and CDR2 is FQGNSA. The V gene lost 1 base and the J gene lost 3 bases, with 12 bases spanning the gap. The CDR3 length is 15 residues. The CDR3 is CASSLGAITDYGYTF. The DNA of the CDR3 is TGTGCCAGCAGCTTAGGTGCGATCACGGACTATGGCTACACCTTC.

The chain joins TRBV12-5 to TRBJ1-1; TRBD1 aligns across 11 bases. The CDR3 runs 17 residues. V lost 3 bases and J lost 2; bases outside the gene matches: 8. Germline CDR1 LGHNT, CDR2 FRNRAP. CDR3 sequence: CASGFGTGGFLNTEAFF. As DNA, the CDR3 is TGTGCTAGTGGTTTCGGGACAGGGGGGTTCCTTAACACTGAAGCTTTCTTT.

A single count supports this clone. This sequence joins TRBV20-1 and TRBJ2-5, with TRBD2 matching 10 bases. Germline V gene data show CDR1 as DFQATT and CDR2 as SNEGSKA (reference sequence). The CDR3 sequence is 14 residues long. J gave up 3 bases and V 3 bases, and 4 bases lay outside the gene matches. Here the CDR3 DNA reads TGCAGTGCTAGTAGCGGGGGGCCAAAAGAGACCCAGTACTTC. Translation gives CSASSGGPKETQYF.

Notes on this clone: This CDR3 is also generated by other DNA sequences in the sample. The gene calls are TRBV30 and TRBJ1-5; D is undetermined. The CDR3 has 13 amino acids. The V gene's germline CDR1 is GTSNPN and CDR2 SVGIG (reference sequence). V shed 0 bases and J shed 5 bases, with 8 bases lying between them. The CDR3 loop is CAWSVGGDQPQHF. Written as DNA, the CDR3 is TGTGCCTGGAGTGTTGGCGGAGATCAGCCCCAGCATTTT.

V and J are TRBV19 and TRBJ1-1, with D unresolved. The CDR3 spans 15 residues. The V and J ends lost 1 base and 3 bases respectively, with 12 bases between them. Germline loops: CDR1 LNHDA, CDR2 SQIVND (reference sequence). This CDR3 is CASSIVPRTHTEAFF. In DNA, the CDR3 is TGTGCCAGTAGTATAGTACCGAGAACTCACACTGAAGCTTTCTTT.

This sequence joins TRBV10-3 and TRBJ1-2; 7 bases fit TRBD1. The CDR3 has 13 amino acids. The V and J ends lost 3 bases and 4 bases, in that order; junction bases with no gene match: 2. Germline V gene sequence: CDR1 ENHRY, CDR2 SYGVKD. CDR3 in amino acids: CAISDRTGYGYTF. The DNA for the CDR3 is TGTGCCATCAGTGATCGGACAGGCTATGGCTACACCTTC.

This clone showed up just once. V and J are TRBV7-2 and TRBJ1-3, with D uncertain. The CDR3 has 15 residues. Germline values: CDR1 SGHTA, CDR2 FQGNSA. Trimming removed 5 bases at V and 6 bases at J, with 17 bases between. The CDR3 DNA reads as TGTGCCAGCAGCGCCTTGGGGTGGGAGGAAAACACCATATATTTT. Protein product: CASSALGWEENTIYF.

The rearrangement joins TRBV3-1 (or the pseudogene TRBV3-2) to TRBJ2-1, with TRBD1 matching over 8 bases. The J segment lost 1 base and the V segment lost 0 bases, leaving 5 bases of the junction unmatched. The CDR3 loop spans 17 amino acids. Germline V gene sequence: CDR1 LGHDT, CDR2 YNNKEL (reference sequence). CDR3 loop: CASSQDGTGPSYNEQFF. In nucleotides, the CDR3 is TGTGCCAGCAGCCAAGATGGGACAGGTCCATCCTACAATGAGCAGTTCTTC.

The genes are TRBV24-1 and TRBJ2-3; no reliable D call. With 5 bases removed from V and 6 bases from J, the gap between germline ends came to 14 bases. The CDR3 totals 14 residues. Germline loops: CDR1 KGHDR, CDR2 SFDVKD. The CDR3 reads CATSGLEASDTQYF. Written as DNA, the CDR3 is TGTGCCACCAGTGGCCTTGAGGCCTCGGATACGCAGTATTTT.

Only one count was recorded for this clone. This chain joins TRBV6-5 and TRBJ2-7; 8 bases agree with TRBD2. Germline V gene lookup returns CDR1 MNHEY and CDR2 SVGAGI. The CDR3 is 16 amino acids. After removal of 0 bases from V and 4 bases from J, the junction contained 8 bases not matched to a gene. The CDR3 is CASSYSASGGGYEQYF. DNA of the CDR3: TGTGCCAGCAGTTACTCCGCCAGCGGGGGTGGGTACGAGCAGTACTTC.

This clone has a single count. The rearrangement joins TRBV9 to TRBJ2-2; D is ambiguous. The germline CDR1 and CDR2 sequences are SGDLS and YYNGEE. The V gene lost 0 bases and the J gene lost 4 bases, with 10 bases spanning the gap. The CDR3 is 15 residues long. The CDR3 nucleotides read TGTGCCAGCAGCGTAGGGCCGCAGATCACCGGGGAGCTGTTTTTT. Its protein product is CASSVGPQITGELFF.

The chain employs TRBV12-3 or TRBV12-4 and TRBJ2-1; D uncertain. V lost 6 bases and J 5 bases, leaving 11 bases between the germline ends. The CDR3 runs to 13 residues. Here the CDR3 reads CASRYDWDNEQFF. The CDR3 DNA reads as TGTGCCAGCAGATACGACTGGGACAATGAGCAGTTCTTC.

This chain links TRBV4-1 with TRBJ1-3; D ambiguous. The V end lost 2 bases, the J end lost 0 bases, and 8 bases lay between the germline ends. This CDR3 is built from 15 residues. Germline V lookup: CDR1 MGHRA, CDR2 YSYEKL. The CDR3 here is CASSQPYSSGNTIYF. CDR3 in DNA: TGCGCCAGCAGCCAACCCTACAGCTCTGGAAACACCATATATTTT.

This rearrangement joins TRBV28 to TRBJ2-3; 8 bases fit TRBD1. CDR3 length: 13 amino acids. Germline V gives CDR1 MDHEN, CDR2 SYDVKM. V was clipped by 10 bases and J by 1 base; unmatched bases: 4. The DNA for the CDR3 is TGTGCCACCGGGACAGGTGGCACAGATACGCAGTATTTT. As protein: CATGTGGTDTQYF.

The rearrangement links TRBV29-1 to TRBJ1-1, with 7 bases lining up with TRBD1. CDR1 SQVTM and CDR2 ANQGSEA come from the germline V gene. This CDR3 is 12 amino acids long. The ends lost 5 bases at V and 8 bases at J; junction bases unmatched: 8. CDR3 DNA sequence: TGCAGCGTTTCCCCGACAGGGTCAGAAGCTTTCTTT. It translates to CSVSPTGSEAFF.